Following are 19 T cell receptor beta chains from one sample sequenced in a study of T cells in Graves' hyperthyroidism and ophthalmopathy. TCR beta CDR3 regions were amplified from RNA. When the TCR CDR3 underwent first-round RT-PCR, the HTBI primer set was used. TCRdb passed the multiplex PCR reads through MiXCR, listing each CDR3 protein once. Counted here are roughly 500,000 distinct CDR3 sequences, 46% occurring once; the ten biggest clones make up 44%. Sequenced sample: peripheral blood or thyroid tissue (not recorded which). These receptors originate from an adult woman with Graves' disease, either hyperthyroidism or ophthalmopathy (not recorded which).

This clonotype was recorded a few times. The chain couples TRBV15 to TRBJ2-5; the match to TRBD2 covers 11 bases. This CDR3 spans 16 amino acids. V lost 1 base, J lost 3 bases, and 4 bases stayed unmatched. Germline V CDR1 and CDR2: LNHNV, YYDKDF (reference sequence). CDR3 protein: CATSRGGTSGEETQYF. In DNA form, the CDR3 reads TGTGCCACCAGCAGAGGAGGGACTAGCGGCGAAGAGACCCAGTACTTC.

The chain recombines TRBV7-3 with TRBJ2-3; the D gene could be TRBD1 or TRBD2 (5 bases each). CDR1 SGHTA and CDR2 FQGTGA come from the germline V gene. The CDR3 is made up of 14 amino acids. Trimming pared 5 bases from V and 6 bases from J, leaving 15 bases between. This CDR3 is CASSHGTSADTQYF. In DNA form, the CDR3 reads TGTGCCAGCAGCCACGGGACCAGCGCTGATACGCAGTATTTT. The variable domain in full, with the rest retrieved from reference TRBV7-3 and TRBJ2-3, is GAGVSQTPSNKVTEKGKYVELRCDPISGHTALYWYRQSLGQGPEFLIYFQGTGAADDSGLPNDRFFAVRPEGSVSTLKIQRTERGDSAVYLCASSHGTSADTQYFGPGTRLTVL.

The chain has TRBV25-1 and TRBJ1-2; a possible D gene is TRBD1 (5 bases). V was clipped by 6 bases and J by 8 bases, with 31 bases between them. The CDR3 loop spans 18 amino acids. Germline-derived CDR1 and CDR2 are MGHDK and SYGVNS. CDR3 loop: CASSQDLEGTLESRGYTF. CDR3 nucleotide sequence: TGTGCCAGCAGCCAAGATTTAGAAGGGACTCTTGAATCGCGAGGCTACACCTTC.

This chain uses TRBV13 with TRBJ2-5; no firm D call. Looked up from germline, CDR1 is PRHDT and CDR2 is FYEKMQ (reference sequence). CDR3 size: 14 residues. The germline V and J ends were trimmed by 2 bases and 2 bases, with 9 bases remaining between them. Written as DNA, the CDR3 is TGTGCCAGCAGCTTATGGCAGACGCAAGAGACCCAGTACTTC. The encoded protein is CASSLWQTQETQYF.

The table lists this clonotype with a few counts. The chain recombines TRBV28 with TRBJ1-1; a weak D match, TRBD1 (5 bases). The CDR3 has 15 amino acids. Germline CDR1 and CDR2: MDHEN and SYDVKM. V shed 3 bases and J shed 1 base, with 12 bases lying between them. CDR3 amino acids: CASSLGGASNTEAFF. In DNA form, the CDR3 reads TGTGCCAGCAGTTTGGGGGGAGCGTCGAACACTGAAGCTTTCTTT.

V usage is TRBV25-1 and J usage is TRBJ1-3; D uncertain. V was shortened by 5 bases and J by 3 bases, with 11 bases between the two germline ends. Germline lookup yields CDR1 MGHDK and CDR2 SYGVNS. The CDR3 has 14 residues. The CDR3 here is CASSSRGSGNTIYF. The CDR3 DNA sequence: TGTGCCAGCAGTTCCCGGGGTAGTGGAAACACCATATATTTT.

The chain has TRBV15 and TRBJ1-6; maybe TRBD1 (5 bases). This CDR3 is 19 amino acids long. V lost 3 bases to trimming and J lost 0 bases, with 18 bases between them. Germline CDR1 is LNHNV and CDR2 is YYDKDF (reference sequence). CDR3 residues: CATSSTITGESSYNSPLHF. Written as DNA, the CDR3 is TGTGCCACCAGCAGTACTATTACAGGCGAGAGCTCCTATAATTCACCCCTCCACTTT.

V usage is TRBV5-1 and J usage is TRBJ1-2; the D is unclear. Trimming took 2 bases from V and 4 from J, leaving 12 bases between them. CDR1 SGHRS and CDR2 YFSETQ come from the germline V gene. The CDR3 length is 14 residues. The CDR3 reads CASSFAGTGYGYTF. For the CDR3, the DNA is TGCGCCAGCAGCTTTGCAGGCACTGGCTATGGCTACACCTTC.

The gene calls are TRBV7-9 and TRBJ1-1; TRBD1 aligns across 10 bases. V dropped 2 bases and J dropped 6; count of bases not matched to a gene: 6. The CDR3 totals 15 residues. Germline CDR1 reads SEHNR; CDR2 reads FQNEAQ (reference sequence). The chain's CDR3 is CASSLPRQGAAEAFF. The CDR3 bases are TGTGCCAGCAGCTTACCCCGACAGGGGGCGGCTGAAGCTTTCTTT.

This clonotype was seen many times. The rearrangement joins TRBV5-6 to TRBJ1-2; possible D gene TRBD1, 6 bases. V dropped 1 base and J dropped 8 bases, with 12 bases sitting between them. CDR1 is SGHDT and CDR2 is YYEEEE in the germline V gene. The CDR3 is 13 residues long. CDR3 nucleotides: TGTGCCAGCAGCTTGTCAGGGGAAGCGGGCTACACCTTC. It encodes CASSLSGEAGYTF.

The rearrangement joins TRBV11-2 to TRBJ2-5; no firm D call. V was pared by 7 bases and J by 5 bases, with 11 bases between. Germline CDR1 reads SGHAT; CDR2 reads FQNNGV. CDR3 size: 12 residues. CDR3 DNA sequence: TGTGCCAGCAACAGCTTAGGGGAGACCCAGTACTTC. Translating it yields CASNSLGETQYF.

This clonotype was recorded only once. The chain recombines TRBV5-1 with TRBJ1-1, with unresolved D. V gave up 1 base and J gave up 0 bases, with 13 bases separating them. Germline CDR1 SGHRS, CDR2 YFSETQ. This CDR3 is built from 16 residues. CDR3 DNA: TGCGCCAGCAGCTTGAGGATTGTTAAATTGAACACTGAAGCTTTCTTT. This codes for CASSLRIVKLNTEAFF.

The chain recombines TRBV7-3 with TRBJ2-6, with 9 bases matching TRBD2. Germline V gives CDR1 SGHTA, CDR2 FQGTGA. V dropped 2 bases and J dropped 9; count of bases not matched to a gene: 8. The length of the CDR3 is 16 residues. CDR3 sequence (DNA): TGTGCCAGCAGCTTAGTGGCGGGAGGGCCCAACAACGTCCTGACTTTC. It translates to CASSLVAGGPNNVLTF.

The rearrangement links TRBV7-8 to TRBJ1-1; TRBD1 aligns across 9 bases. Germline values: CDR1 SGHVS, CDR2 FQNEAQ. CDR3 length: 13 residues. J gave up 6 bases and V 5 bases, and 4 bases lay outside the gene matches. The CDR3 bases are TGTGCCAGCAGCAGACAGGGGGGATCTGAAGCTTTCTTT. Amino acids: CASSRQGGSEAFF.

This rearrangement joins TRBV5-1 to TRBJ1-1; D call uncertain. CDR3 length equals 13 residues. Trimming cost V 0 bases and J 8 bases, with 11 bases left between them. Looked up from germline, CDR1 is SGHRS and CDR2 is YFSETQ. CDR3 region: CASSLASAAEAFF. The CDR3 nucleotides read TGCGCCAGCAGCTTGGCCTCAGCAGCAGAAGCTTTCTTT.

In this sample, this clonotype turned up a few times. In this CDR3 the conserved last residue, phenylalanine or tryptophan, is missing, so a read error is likely. No DNA is shown, since the ends of the CDR3 on it are uncertain; the CDR3 is the one TCRdb lists. The J gene is TRBJ2-5, the V gene TRBV12-3 or TRBV12-4. From its first to its last residue, the CDR3 has 9 amino acids. CDR3 residues: CASSFVGRI.

The V gene is TRBV29-1, the J gene TRBJ1-2, with D possibly matching TRBD1 (5 bases). The CDR3 runs to 12 residues. Germline values: CDR1 SQVTM, CDR2 ANQGSEA. V gave up 8 bases and J gave up 2 bases, with 12 bases separating them. The CDR3 nucleotides read TGCAGCTTAATGCAGGGCAACTATGGCTACACCTTC. Residues: CSLMQGNYGYTF.

This rearrangement joins TRBV20-1 to TRBJ2-6; TRBD1 might be the D (6 bases). There are 14 residues in the CDR3. Germline V gene lookup returns CDR1 DFQATT and CDR2 SNEGSKA (reference sequence). Between the trimmed V and J ends, which lost 6 bases and 0 bases, there was a span of 9 bases. The CDR3 bases are TGCAGTGCGATGGACAGCTCTGGGGCCAACGTCCTGACTTTC. Its protein is CSAMDSSGANVLTF.

This chain joins TRBV7-3 and TRBJ2-1; no firm D call. Germline V gene lookup returns CDR1 SGHTA and CDR2 FQGTGA. The CDR3 contains 13 residues. V lost 1 base and J lost 5, with 6 bases in between. CDR3 loop: CASSLSPNNEQFF. CDR3 nucleotide sequence: TGTGCCAGCAGCTTAAGTCCGAACAATGAGCAGTTCTTC.